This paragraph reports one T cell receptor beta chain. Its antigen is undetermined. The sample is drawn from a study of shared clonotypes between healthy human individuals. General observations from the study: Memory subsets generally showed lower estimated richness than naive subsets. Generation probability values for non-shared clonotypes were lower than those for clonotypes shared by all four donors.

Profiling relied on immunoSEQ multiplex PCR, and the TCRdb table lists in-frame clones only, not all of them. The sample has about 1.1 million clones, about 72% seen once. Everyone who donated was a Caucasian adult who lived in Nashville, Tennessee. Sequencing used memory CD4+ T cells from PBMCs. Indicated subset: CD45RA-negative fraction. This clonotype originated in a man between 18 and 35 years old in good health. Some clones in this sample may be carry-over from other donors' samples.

Here the CDR3 reads CASSYDRVEQYF. CDR3 sequence (DNA): TGTGCCAGCAGTTATGACAGGGTCGAGCAGTACTTC. The chain combines TRBV5-4 with TRBJ2-7, with 7 bases that match TRBD1. The germline gives CDR1 SGHNT, CDR2 YYREEE (reference sequence). The CDR3 runs to 12 residues. The J segment lost 6 bases and the V segment lost 5 bases, leaving 5 bases of the junction unmatched.